These T cell receptor beta chains were read from a single sample in a study of beta chain features in type 1 diabetes. The table came from immunoSEQ multiplex PCR; TCRdb's copy has only in-frame clones and leaves some out. Here the sample spans 200,000 to 300,000 clones, 13% to 15% being singletons. Material: naive CD4+ T cells from blood. These receptors were collected from a middle-aged woman in good health. CDR3s include the opening cysteine and the closing phenylalanine or tryptophan. The D gene is left open where the match is weak. Size is omitted from some rows. Given values are once, few, many or a class for expanded clones.

>TRBD1|TRBJ1-4|-|TRBV7-9
CASSLAPPGGLTEKLFF
TGTGCCAGCAGCTTAGCCCCGCCAGGGGGCTTAACTGAAAAACTGTTTTTT
>-|TRBJ2-7|-|TRBV7-9
CASSLEGYSYEQYF
TGTGCCAGCAGCTTAGAGGGGTACAGCTACGAGCAGTACTTC
>TRBD1|TRBJ2-7|few|TRBV13
CASSLGQGAREQYF
TGTGCCAGCAGCTTGGGACAGGGGGCCCGCGAGCAGTACTTC
>-|TRBJ2-7|few|TRBV5-1
CASSLEPGNIYEQYF
TGCGCCAGCAGCTTGGAGCCAGGGAATATTTACGAGCAGTACTTC
>-|TRBJ1-2|-|TRBV6-5
CASSSNRESGYTF
TGTGCCAGCAGCTCCAACAGGGAAAGTGGCTACACCTTC
>-|TRBJ2-7|few|TRBV5-1
CASSLGRDSYEQYF
TGCGCCAGCAGCTTGGGCAGGGACTCCTACGAGCAGTACTTC
>TRBD1|TRBJ2-2|-|TRBV2
CASRGTANTGELFF
TGTGCCAGCAGGGGGACAGCGAACACCGGGGAGCTGTTTTTT
>-|TRBJ2-7|few|TRBV27
CASSFGQRTYEQYF
TGTGCCAGCAGTTTTGGCCAGCGCACCTACGAGCAGTACTTC
>-|TRBJ2-5|few|TRBV4-2
CASSQSRELLQETQYF
TGTGCCAGCAGCCAATCACGGGAGCTACTCCAAGAGACCCAGTACTTC
>-|TRBJ1-6|-|TRBV18
CASSSQGDLSPLHF
TGTGCCAGCTCATCACAGGGAGATCTTTCACCCCTCCACTTT
>-|TRBJ1-4|-|TRBV18
CASSRKQGDEKLFF
TGTGCCAGCTCTCGAAAGCAGGGCGATGAAAAACTGTTTTTT
>TRBD2|TRBJ2-7|-|TRBV15
CATSRDAGVSYEQYF
TGTGCCACCAGCAGAGATGCGGGGGTCTCCTACGAGCAGTACTTC
>-|TRBJ2-5|few|TRBV7-2
CASSFRGVQETQYF
TGTGCCAGCAGCTTTCGCGGGGTACAAGAGACCCAGTACTTC
>-|TRBJ2-7|few|TRBV5-4
CASSVPGSYEQYF
TGTGCCAGCAGCGTCCCGGGGTCTTACGAGCAGTACTTC
>TRBD1|TRBJ1-1|-|TRBV7-9
CASSPPGQPNTEAFF
TGTGCCAGCAGCCCACCGGGACAGCCGAACACTGAAGCTTTCTTT
>TRBD1|TRBJ2-7|-|TRBV7-9
CASSLRTGSDEQYF
TGTGCCAGCAGCTTAAGGACAGGGAGCGACGAGCAGTACTTC
>TRBD2|TRBJ2-7|few|TRBV27
CASSFQGGGNLREQYF
TGTGCCAGCAGTTTCCAGGGCGGGGGGAATCTACGTGAGCAGTACTTC
>-|TRBJ2-7|-|TRBV9
CASSSRRAGQYEQYF
TGTGCCAGCAGCTCCAGGCGAGCAGGGCAATACGAGCAGTACTTC
>TRBD2|TRBJ2-3|-|TRBV19
CASSSGGGDTQYF
TGTGCCAGTAGTAGCGGGGGGGGAGATACGCAGTATTTT
>TRBD1|TRBJ1-5|few|TRBV7-9
CASSMGQGVGQPQHF
TGTGCCAGCAGCATGGGACAGGGAGTGGGTCAGCCCCAGCATTTT
>TRBD1|TRBJ2-5|-|TRBV6-1
CASSEAQGQTQYF
TGTGCCAGCAGCGAAGCACAGGGGCAGACCCAGTACTTC
>-|TRBJ1-4|-|TRBV4-3
CASSHFGGQRVEKLFF
TGCGCCAGCAGCCACTTTGGGGGCCAGCGTGTTGAAAAACTGTTTTTT
>TRBD1|TRBJ1-5|-|TRBV5-1
CASSTGEVNQPQHF
TGCGCCAGCAGTACAGGGGAGGTCAATCAGCCCCAGCATTTT
>-|TRBJ2-1|-|TRBV2
CASRVRGDEQFF
TGTGCCAGCAGGGTTAGAGGTGATGAGCAGTTCTTC
>-|TRBJ2-5|-|TRBV5-1
CASRSPLYEQQETQYF
TGCGCCAGCCGTTCCCCTCTGTACGAACAGCAAGAGACCCAGTACTTC
>TRBD1|TRBJ1-5|-|TRBV7-9
CASSLAQGGGIQPQHF
TGTGCCAGCAGCTTAGCACAGGGGGGTGGTATACAGCCCCAGCATTTT
>-|TRBJ2-5|few|TRBV5-4
CASSLAGAGALETQYF
TGTGCCAGCAGCTTGGCCGGGGCGGGGGCTTTAGAGACCCAGTACTTC
>-|TRBJ1-1|-|TRBV7-2
CASSEQGRGTEAFF
TGTGCCAGCAGCGAGCAGGGCCGGGGGACTGAAGCTTTCTTT
>-|TRBJ2-7|few|TRBV11-2
CASSLGSDLSYEQYF
TGTGCCAGCAGCTTAGGGTCAGATCTCTCCTACGAGCAGTACTTC
>-|TRBJ1-2|few|TRBV7-8
CASSLSGLGYTF
TGTGCCAGCAGCTTATCAGGACTTGGCTACACCTTC
>TRBD1|TRBJ1-2|few|TRBV5-6
CASSSPGTGKYGYTF
TGTGCCAGCAGCTCCCCCGGGACAGGGAAATATGGCTACACCTTC
>-|TRBJ2-1|few|TRBV5-1
CASKLYGANYNEQFF
TGCGCCAGCAAGTTATATGGGGCCAACTACAATGAGCAGTTCTTC
>-|TRBJ1-5|-|TRBV15
CATSRAVQPQHF
TGTGCCACCAGCAGAGCCGTTCAGCCCCAGCATTTT
>TRBD2|TRBJ2-7|-|TRBV4-2
CASSPHSGLASYEQYF
TGTGCCAGCAGCCCCCATTCGGGACTAGCTTCCTACGAGCAGTACTTC
>-|TRBJ2-5|once|TRBV6-5
CASSYGRVEQETQYF
TGTGCCAGCAGTTACGGCAGGGTCGAACAAGAGACCCAGTACTTC
>-|TRBJ1-2|-|TRBV5-4
CASPQGDGYTF
TGTGCCAGCCCACAGGGTGACGGCTACACCTTC
>-|TRBJ1-2|-|TRBV19
CASRTSGGFVYGYTF
TGTGCCAGTAGGACCAGCGGGGGGTTTGTCTATGGCTACACCTTC
>TRBD1|TRBJ1-6|few|TRBV10-3
CAISESRTGAYNSPLHF
TGTGCCATCAGTGAGTCACGGACAGGGGCCTATAATTCACCCCTCCACTTT
>-|TRBJ1-4|few|TRBV2
CASRGGGEKLFF
TGTGCCAGCAGAGGCGGAGGAGAAAAACTGTTTTTT
>-|TRBJ1-1|-|TRBV9
CASSQAQGPIMNTEAFF
TGTGCCAGCAGCCAAGCGCAGGGGCCTATTATGAACACTGAAGCTTTCTTT
>TRBD1|TRBJ2-7|few|TRBV6-5
CASRTFGTGNEQYF
TGTGCCAGCAGGACATTCGGGACAGGGAACGAGCAGTACTTC
>TRBD1|TRBJ1-1|-|TRBV29-1
CSGTGVNTEAFF
TGCAGCGGAACAGGGGTAAACACTGAAGCTTTCTTT
>-|TRBJ2-7|-|TRBV5-1
CASSFSYEQYF
TGCGCCAGCAGCTTCAGCTACGAGCAGTACTTC
>TRBD2|TRBJ2-5|-|TRBV10-1
CASSSRLGLAGGETQYF
TGCGCCAGCAGTTCCCGACTTGGACTAGCGGGGGGAGAGACCCAGTACTTC
>TRBD1|TRBJ2-3|-|TRBV4-1
CASSQDEGASTDTQYF
TGCGCCAGCAGCCAAGATGAGGGGGCAAGCACAGATACGCAGTATTTT
>-|TRBJ2-7|few|TRBV9
CASSRETLVNLDEQYF
TGTGCCAGCAGCCGGGAGACTCTCGTAAATCTCGACGAGCAGTACTTC
>-|TRBJ2-3|-|TRBV28
CASSLSGGGTDTQYF
TGTGCCAGCAGTTTATCCGGGGGAGGTACAGATACGCAGTATTTT
>-|TRBJ2-2|-|TRBV5-4
CASSRIAGSHTGELFF
TGTGCCAGCAGCCGAATCGCGGGTTCGCACACCGGGGAGCTGTTTTTT